This is a list of T cell receptor beta chains from one sample in a study of T cell changes during pregnancy in multiple sclerosis. The repertoire was sequenced with immunoSEQ multiplex PCR; TCRdb's copy has only in-frame clones and lacks some. The top ten hold around 1.7% of the sample, which has 58,000 or so clones, roughly 90% seen once. The sample consisted of peripheral blood, taken after pregnancy. The receptors come from a female donor with multiple sclerosis, enrolled in a pregnancy study. The CDR3 runs from the conserved cysteine through the conserved F or W. A D gene is named only where the DNA matches it firmly.

V gene: TRBV9
J gene: TRBJ2-2
D gene: -
CDR3 DNA: TGTGCCAGCAGCCCTGGGGGGGCGGGCACCGGGGAGCTGTTTTTT
CDR3 protein: CASSPGGAGTGELFF

V gene: TRBV6-6
J gene: TRBJ1-4
D gene: TRBD1
CDR3 DNA: TGTGCCAGCAGTTTACCTTCACAGGGGAATGAAAAACTGTTTTTT
CDR3 protein: CASSLPSQGNEKLFF

V gene: TRBV6-6
J gene: TRBJ1-1
D gene: -
CDR3 DNA: TGTGCCAGCAGTTCCTACGGAGAAGGCACTGAAGCTTTCTTT
CDR3 protein: CASSSYGEGTEAFF

V gene: TRBV30
J gene: TRBJ1-5
D gene: TRBD1
CDR3 DNA: TGTGCCTGGAACCAACAGGGGGAGTATCAGCCCCAGCATTTT
CDR3 protein: CAWNQQGEYQPQHF

V gene: TRBV9
J gene: TRBJ2-3
D gene: -
CDR3 DNA: TGTGCCAGCAGCGGTCGCGGTGAGCTAGATACGCAGTATTTT
CDR3 protein: CASSGRGELDTQYF

V gene: TRBV5-1
J gene: TRBJ2-5
D gene: TRBD2
CDR3 DNA: TGCGCCAGCAGCTTTGTCCCCGGGGGGCAAGAGACCCAGTACTTC
CDR3 protein: CASSFVPGGQETQYF

V gene: TRBV2
J gene: TRBJ2-5
D gene: TRBD2
CDR3 DNA: TGTGCCAGCAATCAACTAGCGGGGTCTGGGGAGACCCAGTACTTC
CDR3 protein: CASNQLAGSGETQYF

V gene: TRBV18
J gene: TRBJ1-1
D gene: -
CDR3 DNA: TGTGCCAGCTCACCTCGGGCGGCGGGGGAGGGGACTGAAGCTTTCTTT
CDR3 protein: CASSPRAAGEGTEAFF

V gene: TRBV15
J gene: TRBJ1-6
D gene: -
CDR3 DNA: TGTGCCACCAGCAGAGTAGGCGGCTATAATTCACCCCTCCACTTT
CDR3 protein: CATSRVGGYNSPLHF

V gene: TRBV9
J gene: TRBJ1-2
D gene: TRBD1
CDR3 DNA: TGTGCCAGCAGCGCCGGGACAGTCTATGGCTACACCTTC
CDR3 protein: CASSAGTVYGYTF

V gene: TRBV7-9
J gene: TRBJ2-7
D gene: -
CDR3 DNA: TGTGCCAGCAGCTTTACTGACTACGAGCAGTACTTC
CDR3 protein: CASSFTDYEQYF

V gene: TRBV21-1
J gene: TRBJ2-2
D gene: -
CDR3 DNA: TGTGCCAGTGAAGTTACTGTGGGCCTCACCGGGGAGCTGTTTTTT
CDR3 protein: CASEVTVGLTGELFF

V gene: TRBV4-1
J gene: TRBJ2-7
D gene: TRBD2
CDR3 DNA: TGCGCCAGCAGCCAATCTCCCGGGACTAGCGGGGTTGGGCAGTACTTC
CDR3 protein: CASSQSPGTSGVGQYF

V gene: TRBV30
J gene: TRBJ1-2
D gene: -
CDR3 DNA: TGTGCCTGGAGTTGGGGGGAAGGCTACACCTTC
CDR3 protein: CAWSWGEGYTF

V gene: TRBV2
J gene: TRBJ1-5
D gene: -
CDR3 DNA: TGTGCCAGCACCACGGACTCCCTTAATCAGCCCCAGCATTTT
CDR3 protein: CASTTDSLNQPQHF